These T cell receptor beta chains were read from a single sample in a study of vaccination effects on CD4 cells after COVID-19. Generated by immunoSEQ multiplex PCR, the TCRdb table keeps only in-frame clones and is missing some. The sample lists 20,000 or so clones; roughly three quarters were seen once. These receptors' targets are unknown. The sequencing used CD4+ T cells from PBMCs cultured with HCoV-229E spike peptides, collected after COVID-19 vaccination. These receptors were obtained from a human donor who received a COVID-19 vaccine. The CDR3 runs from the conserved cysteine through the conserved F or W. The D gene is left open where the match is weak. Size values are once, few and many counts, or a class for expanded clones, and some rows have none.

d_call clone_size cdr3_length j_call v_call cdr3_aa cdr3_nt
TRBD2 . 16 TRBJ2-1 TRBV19 CASSIAAGITYNEQFF TGTGCCAGTAGTATAGCAGCGGGGATAACCTACAATGAGCAGTTCTTC
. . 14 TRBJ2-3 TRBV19 CASSINLYGDTQYF TGTGCCAGTAGTATTAATTTATATGGGGATACGCAGTATTTT
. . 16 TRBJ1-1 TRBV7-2 CASSSLGGISYTEAFF TGTGCCAGCAGCTCACTGGGGGGAATATCGTACACTGAAGCTTTCTTT
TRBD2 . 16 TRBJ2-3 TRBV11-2 CASSLRLAGVKDTQYF TGTGCCAGCAGCTTACGACTAGCGGGAGTGAAAGATACGCAGTATTTT
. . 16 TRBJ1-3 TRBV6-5 CASSYSKGPSGNTIYF TGTGCCAGCAGTTACTCAAAGGGGCCCTCTGGAAACACCATATATTTT
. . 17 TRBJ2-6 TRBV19 CASSTDSLGSGANVLTF TGTGCCAGTAGTACCGACTCTTTGGGCTCTGGGGCCAACGTCCTGACTTTC
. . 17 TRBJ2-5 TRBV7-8 CASSFSTRLSFQETQYF TGTGCCAGCAGCTTCTCAACCAGGCTTTCCTTCCAAGAGACCCAGTACTTC
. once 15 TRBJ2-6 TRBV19 CASIQGEAGANVLTF TGTGCCAGTATCCAGGGGGAGGCTGGGGCCAACGTCCTGACTTTC
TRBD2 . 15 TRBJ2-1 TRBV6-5 CASSKGAGGLGEQFF TGTGCCAGCAGCAAAGGAGCGGGAGGGCTTGGTGAGCAGTTCTTC
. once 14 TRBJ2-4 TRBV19 CASSIGGAKNIQYF TGTGCCAGTAGTATCGGCGGGGCCAAAAACATTCAGTACTTC
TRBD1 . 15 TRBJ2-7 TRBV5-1 CASSLAGQGTIEQYF TGCGCCAGCAGCTTGGCGGGACAGGGGACAATTGAGCAGTACTTC
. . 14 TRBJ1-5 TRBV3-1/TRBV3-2 CASSLGQVNQPQHF TGTGCCAGCAGCCTTGGGCAGGTCAATCAGCCCCAGCATTTT
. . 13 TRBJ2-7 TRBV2 CASSEPFSYEQYF TGTGCCAGCAGTGAACCCTTTTCCTACGAGCAGTACTTC
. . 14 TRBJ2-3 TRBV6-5 CASSYNPLSHTQYF TGTGCCAGCAGTTACAATCCCCTCTCACATACGCAGTATTTT
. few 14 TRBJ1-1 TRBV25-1 CASRGFYGDTEAFF TGTGCCAGCAGGGGGTTTTATGGGGACACTGAAGCTTTCTTT
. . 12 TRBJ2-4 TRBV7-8 CASSPGKNIQYF TGTGCCAGCAGCCCTGGAAAAAACATTCAGTACTTC
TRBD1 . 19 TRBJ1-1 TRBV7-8 CASSFPGGDREIMNTEAFF TGTGCCAGCAGCTTCCCGGGGGGGGACAGGGAAATTATGAACACTGAAGCTTTCTTT
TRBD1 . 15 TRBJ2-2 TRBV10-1 CASSAGTGGTGELFF TGCGCCAGCAGTGCGGGGACAGGGGGCACCGGGGAGCTGTTTTTT
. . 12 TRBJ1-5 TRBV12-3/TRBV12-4 CASSYSNQPQHF TGTGCCAGCTCGTATAGCAATCAGCCCCAGCATTTT
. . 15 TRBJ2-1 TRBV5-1 CASSPESGSYNEQFF TGCGCCAGCAGCCCCGAGAGTGGCTCCTACAATGAGCAGTTCTTC
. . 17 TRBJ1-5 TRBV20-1 CSASTGSLGYSNQPQHF TGCAGTGCTAGTACCGGGTCACTGGGTTATAGCAATCAGCCCCAGCATTTT
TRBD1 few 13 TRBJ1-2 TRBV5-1 CASSLDRGYGYTF TGCGCCAGCAGCTTGGACAGGGGCTATGGCTACACCTTC
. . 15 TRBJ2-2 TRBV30 CAWSALGANTGELFF TGTGCCTGGAGCGCTCTCGGGGCGAACACCGGGGAGCTGTTTTTT
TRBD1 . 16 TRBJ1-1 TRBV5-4 CASSLGGGQGNTEAFF TGTGCCAGCAGCTTGGGGGGGGGACAGGGGAACACTGAAGCTTTCTTT
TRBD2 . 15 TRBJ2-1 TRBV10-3 CAISEVREPYNEQFF TGTGCCATCAGTGAGGTGCGGGAGCCCTACAATGAGCAGTTCTTC
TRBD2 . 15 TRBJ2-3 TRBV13 CASSLRLAGTDTQYF TGTGCCAGCAGCTTACGACTAGCAGGCACAGATACGCAGTATTTT
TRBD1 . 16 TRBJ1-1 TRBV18 CASSPRRQGAGAEAFF TGTGCCAGCTCACCCCGGCGACAGGGGGCGGGGGCTGAAGCTTTCTTT
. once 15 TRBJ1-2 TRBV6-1 CASSETPLPNYGYTF TGTGCCAGCAGTGAAACCCCGCTCCCTAACTATGGCTACACCTTC
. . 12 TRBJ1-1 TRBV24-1 CATRNRAGEAFF TGTGCCACTCGTAACAGGGCCGGTGAAGCTTTCTTT
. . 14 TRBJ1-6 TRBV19 CASSIGLDNSPLHF TGTGCCAGTAGTATCGGTCTCGATAATTCACCCCTCCACTTT
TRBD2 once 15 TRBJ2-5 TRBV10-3 CAISESRGDQETQYF TGTGCCATCAGTGAGTCACGGGGGGACCAAGAGACCCAGTACTTC
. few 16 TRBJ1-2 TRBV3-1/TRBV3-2 CASRHSTNRGGYGYTF TGTGCCAGCAGACACTCTACGAATAGGGGGGGATATGGCTACACCTTC
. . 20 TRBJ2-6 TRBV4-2 CASSQVLVGGDYSGANVLTF TGTGCCAGCAGCCAAGTTCTGGTAGGGGGGGATTACTCTGGGGCCAACGTCCTGACTTTC
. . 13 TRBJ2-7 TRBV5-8 CASSLSGRGEQYF TGTGCCAGCAGCTTGTCGGGTCGGGGCGAGCAGTACTTC
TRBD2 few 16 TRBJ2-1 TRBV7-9 CASSPWRGGRDNEQFF TGTGCCAGCAGCCCCTGGCGGGGGGGGAGGGACAATGAGCAGTTCTTC
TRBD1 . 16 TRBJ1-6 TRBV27 CASSLGQASYNSPLHF TGTGCCAGCAGTCTAGGACAGGCCTCCTATAATTCACCCCTCCACTTT
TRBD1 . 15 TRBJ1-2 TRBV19 CASRDSDREWYGYTF TGTGCCAGTAGGGACTCCGACAGGGAGTGGTATGGCTACACCTTC
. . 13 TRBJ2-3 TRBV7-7 CASQGSGTDTQYF TGTGCCAGCCAGGGTAGCGGCACAGATACGCAGTATTTT
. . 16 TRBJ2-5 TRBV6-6 CASRLDLTGLKETQYF TGTGCCAGCAGACTAGATTTAACAGGGCTAAAAGAGACCCAGTACTTC
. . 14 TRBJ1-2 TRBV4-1 CASSQAGFNYGYTF TGCGCCAGCAGCCAAGCTGGGTTTAACTATGGCTACACCTTC
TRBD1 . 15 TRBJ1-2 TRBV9 CASSLGTGTNYGYTF TGTGCCAGCAGCCTCGGGACAGGGACTAACTATGGCTACACCTTC
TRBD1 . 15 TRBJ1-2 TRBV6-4 CASSRDRGLNYGYTF TGTGCCAGCAGTCGGGACAGGGGGCTTAACTATGGCTACACCTTC
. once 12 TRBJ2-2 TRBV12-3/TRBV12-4 CASIRGPGELFF TGTGCCAGCATCCGCGGACCCGGGGAGCTGTTTTTT
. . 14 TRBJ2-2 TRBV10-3 CAISASVNTGELFF TGTGCCATCAGTGCATCCGTGAACACCGGGGAGCTGTTTTTT
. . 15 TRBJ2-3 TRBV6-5 CASSYSGGHTDTQYF TGTGCCAGCAGTTACTCAGGTGGCCACACAGATACGCAGTATTTT
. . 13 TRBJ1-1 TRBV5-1 CASSKGRNTEAFF TGCGCCAGCAGCAAGGGACGTAACACTGAAGCTTTCTTT
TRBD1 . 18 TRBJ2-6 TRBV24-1 CATSGPRDRGSGANVLTF TGTGCCACCAGTGGCCCCCGGGACAGGGGATCAGGGGCCAACGTCCTGACTTTC
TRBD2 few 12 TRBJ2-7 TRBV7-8 CASSLGGGEQYF TGTGCCAGCAGCTTAGGGGGGGGCGAGCAGTACTTC
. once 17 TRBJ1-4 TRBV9 CASSPSSTGAPNEKLFF TGTGCCAGCAGCCCTAGTTCCACGGGGGCACCTAATGAAAAACTGTTTTTT
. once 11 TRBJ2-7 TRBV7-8 CASSPQDEQYF TGTGCCAGCAGCCCCCAGGACGAGCAGTACTTC
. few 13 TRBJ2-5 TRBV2 CASSLRRGETQYF TGTGCCAGCAGCCTGCGGAGGGGCGAGACCCAGTACTTC
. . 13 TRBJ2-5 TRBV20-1 CSASPGVWETQYF TGCAGTGCTAGTCCCGGAGTCTGGGAGACCCAGTACTTC
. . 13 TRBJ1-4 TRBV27 CASSSRGDEKLFF TGTGCCAGCAGCTCAAGGGGAGACGAAAAACTGTTTTTT
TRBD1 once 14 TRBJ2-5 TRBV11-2 CASRDYRGLKTQYF TGTGCCAGCAGGGACTACAGGGGGTTGAAGACCCAGTACTTC
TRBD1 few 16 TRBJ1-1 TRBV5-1 CASSPGQGTGNTEAFF TGCGCCAGCAGCCCCGGACAGGGGACCGGGAACACTGAAGCTTTCTTT